The 4 T cell receptor beta chains listed next were all sequenced from one sample in a study of blood T cell repertoires in COVID-19. Sequencing used immunoSEQ multiplex PCR; TCRdb keeps in-frame clones, though not all of them. The sample has more than 400,000 clones; 80% to 90% are singletons. The material sequenced was peripheral blood. Receptor source: a human donor in a cohort sampled during active COVID-19.

The chain has TRBV12-3 or TRBV12-4 and TRBJ2-3; D unclear. This CDR3 is 11 amino acids long. The V end lost 6 bases, the J end lost 8 bases, and 9 bases lay between the germline ends. This CDR3 is CASSRLRTQYF. CDR3 DNA sequence: TGTGCCAGCAGCCGTCTCCGTACGCAGTATTTT.

The chain recombines TRBV6-5 with TRBJ1-1, with D possibly being TRBD1 (5 bases). Germline CDR1 and CDR2: MNHEY and SVGAGI. V lost 7 bases and J 0 bases, leaving 12 bases between the germline ends. This CDR3 comprises 14 residues. As DNA, the CDR3 is TGTGCCAGCATCGATGGGGCCATGAACACTGAAGCTTTCTTT. This gives the protein CASIDGAMNTEAFF.

The chain employs TRBV3-1 (or the pseudogene TRBV3-2) and TRBJ1-6; TRBD1 matches at 9 bases. Germline lookup yields CDR1 LGHDT and CDR2 YNNKEL (reference sequence). This CDR3 has 17 amino acids. The ends lost 2 bases at V and 9 bases at J; junction bases unmatched: 11. CDR3 DNA sequence: TGTGCCAGCAGCCAAACCCCGGGACAGGGAACGGGTTCACCCCTCCACTTT. Translated, it gives CASSQTPGQGTGSPLHF.

The chain joins TRBV28 to TRBJ2-1, with TRBD1 matching over 7 bases. CDR3 length equals 15 residues. The trim removed 6 bases at V and 7 bases at J, leaving 12 bases unmatched. The germline V gene encodes CDR1 MDHEN and CDR2 SYDVKM. The CDR3 protein is CASSPTGTDKNEQFF. In DNA, the CDR3 is TGTGCCAGCAGCCCGACCGGGACAGACAAGAATGAGCAGTTCTTC.